The clone carrying this T cell receptor beta chain was detected only a few times. These data are taken from a study of chemoradiotherapy in HPV16-positive cancers. Sequenced by immunoSEQ multiplex PCR; TCRdb stores in-frame clones only, minus some. Here the sample spans 7,000 to 9,500 clones, roughly 84% being singletons. The CDR3 sequence is 13 residues long. The ends were cut back, 0 bases at V and 5 bases at J, with 5 bases in the middle. Germline CDR1 reads LNHNV; CDR2 reads YYDKDF (reference sequence). The sequence was obtained from a human donor with HPV-associated anogenital cancer. The V gene is TRBV15, the J gene TRBJ1-5; no reliable D call. The sequencing here drew on tumor tissue, taken from a patient who underwent chemoradiotherapy. The CDR3 reads CATSRDRDQPQHF. Written as DNA, the CDR3 is TGTGCCACCAGCAGAGATAGGGATCAGCCCCAGCATTTT.